The subject of this entry is one T cell receptor beta chain. What it recognizes is unknown. This cohort consisted of healthy bone marrow donors. V lost 6 bases and J lost 0, with 15 bases in between. CDR3 length: 15 residues. Germline V gives CDR1 MDHEN, CDR2 SYDVKM. The data belong to a study of cytomegalovirus exposure and HLA in healthy donors. General study points: HLA alleles showed associations with 16,951 TCR beta sequences in a later analysis, at a 0.05 false discovery rate. Most TCR beta V segments were productive about 90% or about 30% of the time in an earlier analysis.

This PCR relied on a set of 60 Vbeta primers and 13 Jbeta primers. Clones were sequenced by immunoSEQ multiplex PCR, and TCRdb holds only the in-frame ones, with some missing. This table holds 250,000 to 350,000 clones, around 66% found once. The receptor was derived from a female donor in good health and CMV-seronegative. The sample taken for sequencing was PBMCs. The rearrangement joins TRBV28 to TRBJ2-7, with a possible D match to TRBD1 (6 bases). This chain's CDR3 is CASSLAGQSSYEQYF. CDR3 sequence (DNA): TGTGCCAGCAGCCTCGCCGGACAGAGCTCCTACGAGCAGTACTTC.